One and the same sample provided the 28 T cell receptor beta chains below, sequenced in a study of blood T cells in healthy people across ages (dated by TCRdb to 2014 to 2015). The library was prepared using 5' RACE. Sequencing instrument: Illumina HiSeq 2500. A second roughly 7 to 12 cycle PCR used a sample-barcoded 5' primer and a J-beta primer mix. TCRdb reran the public reads through fastp at Q25 and MiXCR, keeping productive beta chains. Every entry covers one CDR3 protein and lists the most common genes and DNA from its rows. The table for this sample lists some 640,000 distinct CDR3 sequences; over 45% of them were counted only once. Approximately 32% of the sample comes from the top ten. What was sequenced was blood. These receptors all stem from a woman aged 55-70 years in good health.

The chain links TRBV5-1 to TRBJ2-1, with TRBD2 identical over 14 bases. V shed 2 bases, J shed 9 bases, and the junction held 7 bases outside the gene matches. The CDR3 runs 16 residues. Per germline, CDR1 SGHRS and CDR2 YFSETQ. The CDR3 coding sequence is TGCGCCAGCAGCTTCTCCGGGACTAGCGGGAGTGGTGAGCAGTTCTTC. It specifies CASSFSGTSGSGEQFF.

This clonotype was seen only a few times. The J gene is TRBJ2-2, the V gene TRBV5-1, with TRBD1 matching 8 bases. This CDR3 has 15 amino acids. CDR1 is SGHRS and CDR2 is YFSETQ in the germline V gene. The junction had 4 bases not matched to a gene; V was cut back by 0 bases and J by 6 bases. CDR3 amino acids: CASSLGQGASGELFF. The CDR3 DNA sequence: TGCGCCAGCAGCTTGGGCCAGGGGGCCTCCGGGGAGCTGTTTTTT. The whole variable domain, remainder taken from reference TRBV5-1 and TRBJ2-2, is KAGVTQTPRYLIKTRGQQVTLSCSPISGHRSVSWYQQTPGQGLQFLFEYFSETQRNKGNFPGRFSGRQFSNSRSEMNVSTLELGDSALYLCASSLGQGASGELFFGEGSRLTVL.

This clonotype turned up a few times. The chain employs TRBV6-2 or TRBV6-3 and TRBJ2-3; 8 positions match TRBD1. CDR3 size: 18 residues. V lost 0 bases to trimming and J lost 6 bases; unmatched junction nucleotides: 14. Germline V gene lookup returns CDR1 MNHEY and CDR2 SVGEGT. The CDR3 sequence: CASSYSWIKDRVDDTQYF. In DNA, the CDR3 is TGTGCCAGCAGTTACTCTTGGATAAAGGACAGGGTGGACGATACGCAGTATTTT.

J is TRBJ1-1 and V is TRBV7-3; no reliable D call. The CDR3 consists of 13 residues. V was shortened by 0 bases and J by 1 base, with 3 bases between the two germline ends. The V gene's germline CDR1 is SGHTA and CDR2 FQGTGA. CDR3 sequence (DNA): TGTGCCAGCAGCTTAACCTGGAACACTGAAGCTTTCTTT. Protein: CASSLTWNTEAFF.

The rearrangement uses TRBV7-9 and TRBJ2-7; 9 bases are shared with TRBD1. Trimming removed 5 bases from V and 3 bases from J; junction bases left unmatched: 5. Per germline, CDR1 SEHNR and CDR2 FQNEAQ (reference sequence). The CDR3 consists of 14 residues. CDR3: CASSVGQGIYEQYF. For the CDR3, the DNA is TGTGCCAGCAGCGTGGGACAGGGTATCTACGAGCAGTACTTC.

The table lists this clonotype with many counts. The chain employs TRBV28 and TRBJ1-2; 7 nucleotides match TRBD1. The CDR3 covers 14 residues. The V segment lost 1 base and the J segment 4 bases; nucleotides outside the gene matches: 3. CDR1 MDHEN and CDR2 SYDVKM come from the germline V gene. The CDR3 protein is CASSLLQGSYGYTF. The DNA of the CDR3 is TGTGCCAGCAGTTTATTACAGGGGAGCTATGGCTACACCTTC.

J is TRBJ2-7 and V is TRBV18; a weak D match, TRBD2 (5 bases). The CDR3 runs to 14 residues. Trimming pared 5 bases from V and 3 bases from J, leaving 14 bases between. Per germline, CDR1 KGHSH and CDR2 LQKENI. CDR3: CASSSKGGGYEQYF. CDR3 DNA: TGTGCCAGCTCAAGCAAAGGCGGAGGCTACGAGCAGTACTTC.

This sequence joins TRBV7-2 and TRBJ2-7; the D gene is possibly TRBD1 (6 bases). The V gene lost 5 bases and the J gene lost 7 bases, with 15 bases spanning the gap. The CDR3 is 13 amino acids. Germline V gene lookup returns CDR1 SGHTA and CDR2 FQGNSA. CDR3 sequence reads: CASSQTSTGEQYF. The CDR3 DNA reads as TGTGCCAGCAGCCAGACGTCCACAGGGGAGCAGTACTTC.

This clonotype is a singleton in its sample. The V gene is TRBV5-4, the J gene TRBJ2-7; D gene ambiguous. The CDR3 contains 13 residues. V gave up 0 bases and J gave up 7 bases, with 11 bases separating them. The germline gives CDR1 SGHNT, CDR2 YYREEE (reference sequence). CDR3 in amino acids: CASSLGSPNEQYF. Written as DNA, the CDR3 is TGTGCCAGCAGCTTGGGCAGTCCTAATGAGCAGTACTTC.

Details on this clonotype: One base away lies a much larger clone, so this may be a sequencing read error. The chain has TRBV9 and TRBJ2-1, with 8 bases lining up with TRBD1. The assigned J gene may be wrong: the sequence end matches TRBJ2-7 better. From germline, CDR1 is SGDLS and CDR2 YYNGEE. The CDR3 totals 16 residues. The CDR3 coding sequence is TGTGCCACCACTCGGTCGGGACAGGAGAAGTACAATGAGCAGTACTTC. As protein: CATTRSGQEKYNEQYF.

This clonotype has a single count. The chain links TRBV2 to TRBJ1-5; maybe TRBD1 (6 bases). V lost 6 bases to trimming and J lost 1 base, with 16 bases between them. CDR3 size: 16 residues. Germline lookup yields CDR1 SNHLY and CDR2 FYNNEI. The CDR3 bases are TGTGCCAGCAGGACGGACAGTCGTCGGAGCAATCAGCCCCAGCATTTT. It is translated as CASRTDSRRSNQPQHF. Supplemented by reference TRBV2 and TRBJ1-5, the full variable domain reads EPEVTQTPSHQVTQMGQEVILRCVPISNHLYFYWYRQILGQKVEFLVSFYNNEISEKSEIFDDQFSVERPDGSNFTLKIRSTKLEDSAMYFCASRTDSRRSNQPQHFGDGTRLSIL.

A few counts support this clonotype. DNA for the CDR3: TGTGCCAGCAGCCCCGGACTAGCGGGAGGAGGAATCTACGAGCAGTACTTC. Translation: CASSPGLAGGGIYEQYF. The chain employs TRBV7-3 and TRBJ2-7, with 14 bases identical to TRBD2. Looked up from germline, CDR1 is SGHTA and CDR2 is FQGTGA. The J segment lost 3 bases and the V segment lost 5 bases, leaving 9 bases of the junction unmatched. The CDR3 runs 17 residues.

Here the CDR3 reads CASSGEGQPPYEQYF. The CDR3 coding sequence is TGTGCCAGCAGTGGCGAGGGACAGCCTCCCTACGAGCAGTACTTC. The gene calls are TRBV6-6 and TRBJ2-7, with 7 bases matching TRBD1. The J segment lost 2 bases and the V segment lost 5 bases, leaving 9 bases of the junction unmatched. This CDR3 region has 15 residues. Per the germline V gene, CDR1 is MNHNY and CDR2 is SVGAGI (reference sequence).

This clonotype was detected ten times or more. The V call is TRBV10-3, the J call TRBJ2-5; no clear D. Germline CDR1 ENHRY, CDR2 SYGVKD. The CDR3 contains 11 residues. The ends were cut back, 1 base at V and 4 bases at J, with 1 base in the middle. The CDR3 sequence: CAISELETQYF. DNA for the CDR3: TGTGCCATCAGTGAGTTAGAGACCCAGTACTTC.

There are a few counts of this clonotype. This chain's CDR3 is CASTVGQGNTEAFF. In DNA, the CDR3 is TGTGCCAGCACCGTCGGACAGGGCAACACTGAAGCTTTCTTT. The chain links TRBV13 to TRBJ1-1; TRBD1 matches at 8 bases. V was clipped by 7 bases and J by 2 bases; unmatched bases: 6. This CDR3 has 14 amino acids. The germline V gene has CDR1 PRHDT and CDR2 FYEKMQ (reference sequence).

The chain combines TRBV7-9 with TRBJ2-3; D is tentatively TRBD1 or TRBD2 (5 bases each). V was shortened by 4 bases and J by 0 bases, with 8 bases between the two germline ends. Germline CDR1 is SEHNR and CDR2 is FQNEAQ (reference sequence). The CDR3 loop spans 14 amino acids. The CDR3 DNA is TGTGCCAGCAGCTGGGACCCTAGCACAGATACGCAGTATTTT. It specifies CASSWDPSTDTQYF.

This chain uses TRBV7-2 with TRBJ2-7; the D gene could be TRBD1 or TRBD2 (5 bases each). The CDR3 runs to 16 residues. Germline CDR1 SGHTA, CDR2 FQGNSA. Between the trimmed V and J ends, which lost 1 base and 1 base, there was a span of 14 bases. CDR3 sequence: CASSLGYYGASYEQYF. The CDR3 DNA reads TGTGCCAGCAGCTTAGGCTACTACGGGGCATCCTACGAGCAGTACTTC.

This clonotype occurred once. One end of the junction is discordant with germline, which a read error may explain. CDR3 residues: CASRISGLAVADMQYF. DNA for the CDR3: TGTGCCAGCAGAATCTCAGGACTAGCGGTTGCAGATATGCAGTATTTT. J is TRBJ2-3 and V is TRBV6-5, with 10 bases that match TRBD2. The length of the CDR3 is 16 residues. CDR1 and CDR2 from the germline V gene are MNHEY and SVGAGI.

In its sample, this clonotype was seen a few times. This chain connects TRBV5-6 to TRBJ1-2; 9 nucleotides agree with TRBD1. Looked up from germline, CDR1 is SGHDT and CDR2 is YYEEEE. Trimming at V came to 1 base and at J to 5 bases, leaving 6 bases not matched to a gene. The CDR3 runs 15 residues. CDR3 protein: CASSLWDRDLYGYTF. The CDR3 DNA sequence: TGTGCCAGCAGCTTGTGGGACAGGGATCTTTATGGCTACACCTTC.

V usage is TRBV20-1 and J usage is TRBJ2-3, with 7 positions matching TRBD2. This CDR3 comprises 15 residues. CDR1 is DFQATT, CDR2 SNEGSKA, per germline (reference sequence). J was trimmed by 5 bases and V by 0 bases; bases with no gene match: 8. CDR3 protein: CSARDQGGRGDTQYF. The CDR3 coding sequence is TGCAGTGCTAGAGATCAGGGAGGGAGAGGAGATACGCAGTATTTT.

V gene TRBV4-2 combines with J gene TRBJ2-2, with TRBD1 matching 8 bases. The ends lost 4 bases at V and 1 base at J; junction bases unmatched: 5. Germline V gene lookup returns CDR1 LGHNA and CDR2 YNFKEQ. The CDR3 spans 16 residues. The CDR3 spells CASSRSRGRNTGELFF. The CDR3 region has the DNA TGTGCCAGCAGCCGATCCAGGGGGCGGAACACCGGGGAGCTGTTTTTT.

This chain joins TRBV20-1 and TRBJ2-7, with D uncertain. Germline CDR1 is DFQATT and CDR2 is SNEGSKA (reference sequence). The V gene lost 7 bases and the J gene lost 7 bases, with 11 bases spanning the gap. The CDR3 has 10 amino acids. CDR3 in amino acids: CSVPAREQYF. The CDR3 region has the DNA TGCAGTGTCCCGGCCCGGGAGCAGTACTTC.

The chain recombines TRBV13 with TRBJ2-7; no definite D call. This CDR3 spans 13 amino acids. In germline, CDR1 is PRHDT, CDR2 FYEKMQ (reference sequence). V was trimmed by 4 bases and J by 3 bases, leaving 10 bases between them. CDR3 coding DNA: TGTGCCAGCAGCTCCAGGACGATCTACGAGCAGTACTTC. Protein sequence: CASSSRTIYEQYF.

The chain employs TRBV12-3 or TRBV12-4 and TRBJ2-7; D is unclear. The CDR3 contains 14 residues. Trimming took 5 bases from V and 2 from J, leaving 13 bases between them. Written as DNA, the CDR3 is TGTGCCAGCAGTGTAGGTGACGTAGCCTACGAGCAGTACTTC. This sequence encodes CASSVGDVAYEQYF.

The chain joins TRBV20-1 to TRBJ1-2; the match to TRBD1 covers 7 bases. This CDR3 is 13 amino acids long. V shed 6 bases, J shed 2 bases, and the junction held 6 bases outside the gene matches. Per the germline V gene, CDR1 is DFQATT and CDR2 is SNEGSKA (reference sequence). CDR3 nucleotide sequence: TGCAGTGCAAAGGGAGGGGGCAACTATGGCTACACCTTC. It is translated as CSAKGGGNYGYTF.

The chain uses TRBV5-1 and TRBJ2-3; TRBD2 agrees at 8 bases. This CDR3 region has 16 residues. Germline CDR1 SGHRS, CDR2 YFSETQ. The ends lost 4 bases at V and 3 bases at J; junction bases unmatched: 10. The CDR3 loop is CASSPVAGSGTDTQYF. The DNA of the CDR3 is TGCGCCAGCAGCCCGGTAGCGGGATCTGGTACAGATACGCAGTATTTT.

The chain links TRBV7-9 to TRBJ2-7, with D possibly being TRBD2 (6 bases). Matching the DNA end better, TRBJ2-1 makes the J call doubtful. Looked up from germline, CDR1 is SEHNR and CDR2 is FQNEAQ (reference sequence). The CDR3 consists of 13 residues. CDR3 sequence (DNA): TGTGCCAGCAAGGGACTCCACTCCTACGAGCAGTTCTTC. It codes for CASKGLHSYEQFF.

This clonotype was seen more than once but under ten times. This sequence joins TRBV7-2 and TRBJ2-3; 8 bases are a match to TRBD2. V shed 5 bases, J shed 3 bases, and the junction held 7 bases outside the gene matches. CDR3 length: 15 residues. Germline CDR1 is SGHTA and CDR2 is FQGNSA. The CDR3 loop reads CASSTRLALTDTQYF. The DNA for the CDR3 is TGTGCCAGCAGCACCCGACTAGCGCTTACAGATACGCAGTATTTT.